The 5 T cell receptor beta chains below all came from one sample that was sequenced in a study of identical twins. MiXCR, run by TCRdb on the 5' RACE reads, gives a single entry per CDR3 protein. This table holds around 960,000 distinct CDR3 sequences, around an eighth found once. These data also formed part of another study, on yellow fever vaccine responses in identical twins.

Material: PBMCs. These receptors were taken from a woman aged 18 to 35 in good health.

In its sample, this clonotype was seen a few times. V gene TRBV7-8 combines with J gene TRBJ1-1; no firm D call. Trimming cost V 5 bases and J 4 bases, with 14 bases left between them. The CDR3 has 14 amino acids. Germline V lookup: CDR1 SGHVS, CDR2 FQNEAQ. The CDR3 nucleotides are TGTGCCAGCAGCCCGGCAGGTCGGACCACTGAAGCTTTCTTT. The encoded protein is CASSPAGRTTEAFF.

This clonotype has only a few counts. The chain joins TRBV29-1 to TRBJ1-2, with D unclear. Germline values: CDR1 SQVTM, CDR2 ANQGSEA. Trimming removed 4 bases from V and 2 bases from J, with 8 bases in between. The CDR3 spans 12 residues. CDR3 loop: CSVVGTNYGYTF. Written as DNA, the CDR3 is TGCAGCGTTGTGGGCACCAACTATGGCTACACCTTC.

The V gene is TRBV2, the J gene TRBJ1-2, with D perhaps TRBD1 (5 bases). The CDR3 is 14 amino acids. Looked up from germline, CDR1 is SNHLY and CDR2 is FYNNEI. The germline V and J ends were trimmed by 6 bases and 4 bases, with 15 bases remaining between them. The CDR3: CASSEAGPSYGYTF. DNA of the CDR3: TGTGCCAGCAGCGAGGCGGGGCCCAGCTATGGCTACACCTTC.

This chain links TRBV3-1 with TRBJ2-5; 7 nucleotides agree with TRBD1. CDR1 is LGHDT, CDR2 YNNKEL, per germline (reference sequence). The CDR3 length is 15 residues. Losses at the gene ends were 4 bases for V and 9 bases for J; bases not matched to a gene: 14. In DNA, the CDR3 is TGTGCCAGCAGCCGATCGGACAGGTCATTGCTGGCCCAGTACTTC. Its translation: CASSRSDRSLLAQYF.

This clonotype was seen many times. J is TRBJ2-3 and V is TRBV28; D is perhaps TRBD2 (6 bases). The CDR3 is 13 residues long. With 6 bases removed from V and 4 bases from J, the gap between germline ends came to 11 bases. CDR1 and CDR2 from the germline V gene are MDHEN and SYDVKM. CDR3 protein: CASSPASADTQYF. The DNA for the CDR3 is TGTGCCAGCAGCCCCGCTAGCGCAGATACGCAGTATTTT.